Shown below are 14 T cell receptor beta chains from a single sample sequenced in a study of T cell changes during pregnancy in multiple sclerosis. Clones were sequenced by immunoSEQ multiplex PCR, and TCRdb holds only the in-frame ones, with some missing. The sample includes 95,000 to 150,000 clones, over 85% of them seen just once. This specimen consisted of peripheral blood, obtained before pregnancy. The receptors derive from a female donor with multiple sclerosis, enrolled in a pregnancy study.

The chain employs TRBV30 and TRBJ2-7; possibly TRBD2 for D (5 bases). Trimming pared 4 bases from V and 0 bases from J, leaving 16 bases between. The length of the CDR3 is 15 residues. Germline V gene lookup returns CDR1 GTSNPN and CDR2 SVGIG (reference sequence). The CDR3 DNA sequence: TGTGCCTGGAATAGTGGTGTAGCGAGCTCCTACGAGCAGTACTTC. Translated, it gives CAWNSGVASSYEQYF. Drawing the rest from reference TRBV30 and TRBJ2-7, the complete variable domain is SQTIHQWPATLVQPVGSPLSLECTVEGTSNPNLYWYRQAAGRGLQLLFYSVGIGQISSEVPQNLSASRPQDRQFILSSKKLLLSDSGFYLCAWNSGVASSYEQYFGPGTRLTVT.

The chain has TRBV9 and TRBJ2-3; 14 bases are a match to TRBD2. Germline CDR1 SGDLS, CDR2 YYNGEE. J was trimmed by 1 base and V by 3 bases; bases with no gene match: 1. CDR3 length: 16 residues. The CDR3: CASSAGLAGGTDTQYF. The CDR3 DNA is TGTGCCAGCAGCGCGGGACTAGCGGGGGGCACAGATACGCAGTATTTT.

V usage is TRBV5-6 and J usage is TRBJ2-5; D perhaps matches TRBD1 (5 bases). With 3 bases removed from V and 5 bases from J, the gap between germline ends came to 11 bases. In germline, CDR1 is SGHDT, CDR2 YYEEEE. This CDR3 is built from 13 residues. CDR3 nucleotide sequence: TGTGCCAGCAGCTCTGGGGCTGCGGAGACCCAGTACTTC. The encoded protein is CASSSGAAETQYF.

The genes are TRBV29-1 and TRBJ2-1; 8 bases agree with TRBD2. Trimming removed 4 bases from V and 0 bases from J; junction bases left unmatched: 2. This CDR3 is built from 14 residues. Germline V CDR1 and CDR2: SQVTM, ANQGSEA. The CDR3 spells CSVGGRSSYNEQFF. The CDR3 bases are TGCAGCGTTGGCGGGAGGAGCTCCTACAATGAGCAGTTCTTC.

In DNA, the CDR3 is TGTGCCAGCAGCCCACAACCCCCAACAGGGACCGGGGAGCTGTTTTTT. Translated, it gives CASSPQPPTGTGELFF. The chain employs TRBV13 and TRBJ2-2, with D tentatively TRBD1 (6 bases). CDR1 PRHDT and CDR2 FYEKMQ come from the germline V gene (reference sequence). The CDR3 has 16 residues. With 5 bases removed from V and 5 bases from J, the gap between germline ends came to 18 bases.

The rearrangement joins TRBV5-5 to TRBJ1-1; TRBD1 is a possible D gene (5 bases). Deletions cut 2 bases from V and 0 bases from J, with 14 bases between. The CDR3 covers 16 residues. Germline CDR1 SGHKS, CDR2 YYEKEE (reference sequence). The CDR3 reads CASSLGVVLMNTEAFF. CDR3 bases: TGTGCCAGCAGCTTAGGGGTAGTCCTAATGAACACTGAAGCTTTCTTT. The full variable domain, in which reference TRBV5-5 and TRBJ1-1 provide the parts outside the CDR3, is DAGVTQSPTHLIKTRGQQVTLRCSPISGHKSVSWYQQVLGQGPQFIFQYYEKEERGRGNFPDRFSARQFPNYSSELNVNALLLGDSALYLCASSLGVVLMNTEAFFGQGTRLTVV.

The CDR3 bases are TGTGCCAGCAGTGTATTTGCGGATACCTACAATGAGCAGTTCTTC. Its protein product is CASSVFADTYNEQFF. The chain links TRBV9 to TRBJ2-1; the D is unclear. Germline-derived CDR1 and CDR2 are SGDLS and YYNGEE. V lost 5 bases, J lost 2 bases, and 14 bases lay in between. The CDR3 consists of 15 residues.

V usage is TRBV7-9 and J usage is TRBJ1-5; weak D call: TRBD1 (6 bases). This CDR3 has 14 residues. Per germline, CDR1 SEHNR and CDR2 FQNEAQ (reference sequence). The V gene lost 5 bases and the J gene lost 5 bases, with 13 bases spanning the gap. CDR3 in amino acids: CASSRTVGDQPQHF. CDR3 bases: TGTGCCAGCAGCCGGACAGTCGGGGATCAGCCCCAGCATTTT.

This clone appeared a single time. The CDR3 sequence is CASRAGGSYEQYF. CDR3 nucleotides: TGTGCAAGTCGGGCGGGGGGGTCCTACGAGCAGTACTTC. The rearrangement uses TRBV12-2 and TRBJ2-7; the D call in the table, TRBD2, was not verified against the DNA. TRBV12-2 is tagged as a pseudogene. CDR3 size: 13 residues.

In its sample, this clone was seen a few times. The chain recombines TRBV10-1 with TRBJ2-7; a weak D match, TRBD1 (5 bases). CDR1 and CDR2 (germline): WNHNN, SYGVQD (reference sequence). The germline V and J ends were trimmed by 3 bases and 2 bases, with 14 bases remaining between them. The length of the CDR3 is 15 residues. The CDR3 bases are TGCGCCAGCAGTGAAACAGGTACCGTAGCCTACGAGCAGTACTTC. It is translated as CASSETGTVAYEQYF.

The chain uses TRBV6-1 and TRBJ2-1; 7 nucleotides align to TRBD1. The CDR3 has 14 residues. V trimming: 8 bases; J trimming: 2 bases; junction bases outside the gene matches: 6. Germline CDR1 is MNHNS and CDR2 is SASEGT. CDR3: CASWDSRTYNEQFF. CDR3 nucleotide sequence: TGTGCCAGCTGGGACAGTAGGACCTACAATGAGCAGTTCTTC.

The chain couples TRBV28 to TRBJ2-7, with 7 positions matching TRBD1. The CDR3 is 13 residues long. Germline V gives CDR1 MDHEN, CDR2 SYDVKM. With V trimmed by 7 bases and J by 4 bases, 7 bases remained unmatched. CDR3 bases: TGTGCCAGCATGGGACAGCCCTATTACGAGCAGTACTTC. This gives the protein CASMGQPYYEQYF.

This chain links TRBV19 with TRBJ1-6; D might be TRBD1 (5 bases). This CDR3 has 12 residues. The V and J ends lost 5 bases and 10 bases respectively, with 9 bases between them. CDR1 is LNHDA, CDR2 SQIVND, per germline (reference sequence). In nucleotides, the CDR3 is TGTGCCAGTAGTTCCTCAGGGTCACCCCTCCACTTT. It specifies CASSSSGSPLHF.

The chain recombines TRBV9 with TRBJ2-7; 10 nucleotides line up with TRBD1. Trimming cost V 0 bases and J 3 bases; bases outside gene matches: 0. The CDR3 covers 14 residues. Germline V gives CDR1 SGDLS, CDR2 YYNGEE. The CDR3 sequence: CASSVGDRGYEQYF. In DNA, the CDR3 is TGTGCCAGCAGCGTAGGGGACAGGGGCTACGAGCAGTACTTC.